Listed here are 22 T cell receptor beta chains from one sample, sequenced in a study of PD-L1 blockade in urothelial cancer (dated by TCRdb to 2016 to 2017). The method was the immunoSEQ multiplex PCR assay. Imported from immuneACCESS, the table was reduced by TCRdb to in-frame sequences with V and J called. These copies leave out some clones; in studies compared against another copy, an unresolved V gene accounts for under half, and the cause of the remainder is not known. The sample includes around 63,000 clones, with roughly 81% observed a single time. The ten largest clones take up around 5.7% of the sample. In light of the paper, this sample's time point label describes: pretreatment peripheral blood. Material: PBMCs, obtained around atezolizumab (anti-PD-L1) treatment. The receptor source for this set is a man in his 70s with urothelial cancer.

V and J are TRBV9 and TRBJ1-2; 7 nucleotides line up with TRBD1. The junction had 12 bases not matched to a gene; V was cut back by 5 bases and J by 11 bases. The germline CDR1 and CDR2 sequences are SGDLS and YYNGEE. The CDR3 sequence is 13 residues long. DNA of the CDR3: TGTGCCAGCAGGGGACAGCTAGGATTGGGGTACACCTTC. Translating it yields CASRGQLGLGYTF.

This chain joins TRBV6-5 and TRBJ2-7; a weak D match, TRBD2 (5 bases). Deletions cut 0 bases from V and 6 bases from J, with 9 bases between. The CDR3 length is 13 residues. Germline CDR1 and CDR2: MNHEY and SVGAGI. CDR3 nucleotides: TGTGCCAGCAGTTACTCGAAAGGGAGCGAGCAGTACTTC. Its protein product is CASSYSKGSEQYF.

The chain joins TRBV9 to TRBJ2-1; 12 nucleotides agree with TRBD2. CDR1 SGDLS and CDR2 YYNGEE come from the germline V gene. The CDR3 length is 15 residues. V dropped 3 bases and J dropped 7; count of bases not matched to a gene: 5. In DNA form, the CDR3 reads TGTGCCAGCAGCGCTAGCGGGGGGGCCTTAAATGAGCAGTTCTTC. The encoded protein is CASSASGGALNEQFF.

The rearrangement links TRBV5-6 to TRBJ1-2, with 11 bases that match TRBD1. The V gene end was trimmed by 0 bases and the J gene end by 4 bases; junction bases not matched to a gene: 8. The CDR3 consists of 17 residues. Per germline, CDR1 SGHDT and CDR2 YYEEEE. For the CDR3, the DNA is TGTGCCAGCAGCTTGGTTTGGGGACAGGGGGTTAGCTATGGCTACACCTTC. It yields the protein CASSLVWGQGVSYGYTF.

This clone has a count of ten or more. Here the CDR3 DNA reads TGTGCCAGCAGTGAGGGCCAAATACATAATGAAAAACTGTTTTTT. Encoded protein: CASSEGQIHNEKLFF. The gene calls are TRBV6-1 and TRBJ1-4; unclear D gene. Trimming removed 3 bases from V and 4 bases from J, with 12 bases in between. The CDR3 is 15 residues long. The germline gives CDR1 MNHNS, CDR2 SASEGT.

V is TRBV10-3 and J is TRBJ1-4; D is perhaps TRBD1 (6 bases). CDR3 length equals 15 residues. The germline V and J ends were trimmed by 2 bases and 5 bases, with 12 bases remaining between them. Germline values: CDR1 ENHRY, CDR2 SYGVKD. CDR3 nucleotides: TGTGCCATCAGTGAGGGCGGAGGACAGAATGAAAAACTGTTTTTT. It codes for CAISEGGGQNEKLFF.

The V and J genes are TRBV30 and TRBJ1-5; D ambiguous. The CDR3 sequence is 14 residues long. V lost 4 bases and J 3 bases, leaving 13 bases between the germline ends. From germline, CDR1 is GTSNPN and CDR2 SVGIG (reference sequence). The CDR3 sequence is CAWTPSRNNQPQHF. In DNA, the CDR3 is TGTGCCTGGACCCCATCCAGGAACAATCAGCCCCAGCATTTT.

The rearrangement uses TRBV19 and TRBJ1-2, with D unclear. CDR1 is LNHDA and CDR2 is SQIVND in the germline V gene (reference sequence). The CDR3 consists of 12 residues. V was shortened by 5 bases and J by 5 bases, with 9 bases between the two germline ends. The CDR3 spells CASSEERYGYTF. The CDR3 DNA reads TGTGCCAGTAGTGAGGAAAGGTATGGCTACACCTTC.

The rearrangement links TRBV4-3 to TRBJ1-1; possible D gene TRBD1, 5 bases. The CDR3 is made up of 14 amino acids. Germline CDR1 LGHNA, CDR2 YSLEER. Trimming left V 0 bases short and J 6 bases short, with 11 bases between. The CDR3 DNA reads TGCGCCAGCAGCCAAGATTCGGCGGGGGCTGAAGCTTTCTTT. This sequence encodes CASSQDSAGAEAFF.

V gene TRBV5-8 combines with J gene TRBJ2-7; TRBD2 might be the D (6 bases). Trimming cost V 3 bases and J 3 bases, with 13 bases left between them. The CDR3 sequence is 14 residues long. Germline V gene lookup returns CDR1 SGHTS and CDR2 YDEGEE. The CDR3 reads CASSSLGGNYEQYF. The CDR3, as DNA: TGTGCCAGCAGCTCCTTGGGGGGTAACTACGAGCAGTACTTC.

This chain connects TRBV28 to TRBJ2-3; 10 bases fit TRBD2. The V and J ends lost 2 bases and 1 base, in that order; junction bases with no gene match: 6. Germline values: CDR1 MDHEN, CDR2 SYDVKM. This CDR3 is 17 amino acids long. CDR3 protein: CASSLSGGVQGTDTQYF. The CDR3 DNA sequence: TGTGCCAGCAGTTTAAGCGGGGGGGTCCAGGGCACAGATACGCAGTATTTT.

The rearrangement joins TRBV27 to TRBJ2-7, with 7 bases matching TRBD2. The trim removed 4 bases at V and 1 base at J, leaving 4 bases unmatched. This CDR3 region has 14 residues. Per germline, CDR1 MNHEY and CDR2 SMNVEV (reference sequence). Here the CDR3 reads CASSSQGLSYEQYF. The DNA for the CDR3 is TGTGCCAGCAGTTCCCAGGGACTATCCTACGAGCAGTACTTC.

The chain couples TRBV7-3 to TRBJ2-7; perhaps TRBD1 as D (5 bases). Germline values: CDR1 SGHTA, CDR2 FQGTGA. The CDR3 spans 15 residues. The V end lost 2 bases, the J end lost 6 bases, and 17 bases lay between the germline ends. DNA for the CDR3: TGTGCCAGCAGCTTAGTAGGTGACAGCCACTCCGAGCAGTACTTC. Protein product: CASSLVGDSHSEQYF.

The chain links TRBV13 to TRBJ2-1; the match to TRBD2 covers 11 bases. The V gene end was trimmed by 1 base and the J gene end by 3 bases; junction bases not matched to a gene: 11. Germline CDR1 and CDR2: PRHDT and FYEKMQ (reference sequence). The CDR3 consists of 19 residues. CDR3 coding DNA: TGTGCCAGCAGCTTAGTGGCTAGCGGGAGGCCGCTAATCTACAATGAGCAGTTCTTC. It yields the protein CASSLVASGRPLIYNEQFF.

A single count supports this clone. The chain recombines TRBV6-4 with TRBJ2-2; the match to TRBD1 covers 8 bases. Germline V gives CDR1 MRHNA, CDR2 SNTAGT. J lost 5 bases, V lost 9 bases, and 8 bases had no gene match. This CDR3 is 14 amino acids long. The CDR3: CARSWDRRTGELFF. The CDR3 nucleotides read TGTGCCAGGAGCTGGGACAGGAGAACCGGGGAGCTGTTTTTT.

The chain uses TRBV5-1 and TRBJ2-3, with 9 bases that match TRBD2. Per the germline V gene, CDR1 is SGHRS and CDR2 is YFSETQ. This CDR3 region has 15 residues. J was trimmed by 4 bases and V by 3 bases; bases with no gene match: 6. As DNA, the CDR3 is TGCGCCAGCAGCTACGCGGGGGGGCCATCAGATACGCAGTATTTT. It specifies CASSYAGGPSDTQYF. Looking up the rest from reference TRBV5-1 and TRBJ2-3 gives the full variable domain: KAGVTQTPRYLIKTRGQQVTLSCSPISGHRSVSWYQQTPGQGLQFLFEYFSETQRNKGNFPGRFSGRQFSNSRSEMNVSTLELGDSALYLCASSYAGGPSDTQYFGPGTRLTVL.

This clone was seen once. This rearrangement joins TRBV2 to TRBJ2-3; D gene unclear. There are 14 residues in the CDR3. Trimming removed 6 bases at V and 1 base at J, with 11 bases between. The V gene's germline CDR1 is SNHLY and CDR2 FYNNEI. The DNA for the CDR3 is TGTGCCAGCAGACCTAGTCCAGGCACAGATACGCAGTATTTT. It specifies CASRPSPGTDTQYF.

The V and J genes are TRBV4-2 and TRBJ2-1, with TRBD2 identical over 15 bases. V gave up 3 bases and J gave up 4 bases; unmatched junction bases: 7. CDR3 length: 18 residues. Looked up from germline, CDR1 is LGHNA and CDR2 is YNFKEQ. In DNA, the CDR3 is TGTGCCAGCAGCCAGAGGGGACTAGCGGGAGGAGTTTACAATGAGCAGTTCTTC. Its translation: CASSQRGLAGGVYNEQFF.

The rearrangement uses TRBV5-1 and TRBJ2-1, with 7 bases matching TRBD2. Germline CDR1 reads SGHRS; CDR2 reads YFSETQ. The J segment lost 7 bases and the V segment lost 1 base, leaving 8 bases of the junction unmatched. The CDR3 totals 15 residues. The CDR3 DNA follows: TGCGCCAGCAGCTTGTTTAATGGCGGGGGAAATGAGCAGTTCTTC. This gives the protein CASSLFNGGGNEQFF.

The chain employs TRBV5-6 and TRBJ2-5; possibly TRBD2 for D (6 bases). Germline values: CDR1 SGHDT, CDR2 YYEEEE. V was clipped by 0 bases and J by 1 base, with 7 bases between them. The CDR3 has 14 amino acids. As DNA, the CDR3 is TGTGCCAGCAGCTTGGTCGGGGGCCAAGAGACCCAGTACTTC. Translated, it gives CASSLVGGQETQYF.

This clone was seen a handful of times. The chain joins TRBV6-1 to TRBJ2-1; 14 bases agree with TRBD2. The CDR3 is made up of 15 amino acids. V lost 6 bases and J lost 7; bases outside the gene matches: 5. Germline assignment: CDR1 MNHNS and CDR2 SASEGT. The CDR3, as DNA: TGTGCCAGCAGGACGGGACTAGCGGGGGTGAATGAGCAGTTCTTC. Encoded protein: CASRTGLAGVNEQFF.

By share of the sample, this clone is medium-sized. The V gene is TRBV5-1, the J gene TRBJ2-2; D not resolved. CDR1 and CDR2 (germline): SGHRS, YFSETQ. The CDR3 totals 15 residues. Trimming took 1 base from V and 0 from J, leaving 7 bases between them. The CDR3 bases are TGCGCCAGCAGCTTGACAGAAACGAACACCGGGGAGCTGTTTTTT. This codes for CASSLTETNTGELFF.